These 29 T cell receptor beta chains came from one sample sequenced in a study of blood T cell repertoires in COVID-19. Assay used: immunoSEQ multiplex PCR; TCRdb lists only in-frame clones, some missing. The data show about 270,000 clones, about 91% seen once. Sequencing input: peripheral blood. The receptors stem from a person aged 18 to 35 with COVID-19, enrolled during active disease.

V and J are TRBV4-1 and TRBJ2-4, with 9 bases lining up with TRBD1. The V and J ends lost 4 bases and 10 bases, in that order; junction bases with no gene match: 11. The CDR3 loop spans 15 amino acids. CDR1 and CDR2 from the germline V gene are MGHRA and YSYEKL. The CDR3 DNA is TGCGCCAGCAGCCCACACCACAGGGGGCCGGGGATTCAGTACTTC. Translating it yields CASSPHHRGPGIQYF.

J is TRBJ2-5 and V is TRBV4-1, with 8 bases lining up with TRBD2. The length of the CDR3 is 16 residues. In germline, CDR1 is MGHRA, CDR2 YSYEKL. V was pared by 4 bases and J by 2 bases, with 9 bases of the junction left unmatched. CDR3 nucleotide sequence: TGCGCCAGCAGCCCCAGCGTAGCGGGATTACAAGAGACCCAGTACTTC. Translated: CASSPSVAGLQETQYF.

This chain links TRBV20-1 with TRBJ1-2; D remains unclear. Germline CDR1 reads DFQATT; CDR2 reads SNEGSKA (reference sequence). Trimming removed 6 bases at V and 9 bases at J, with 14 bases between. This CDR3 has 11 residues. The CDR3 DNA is TGCAGTGCACCCGTTAGAGGGAGCTACACCTTC. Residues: CSAPVRGSYTF.

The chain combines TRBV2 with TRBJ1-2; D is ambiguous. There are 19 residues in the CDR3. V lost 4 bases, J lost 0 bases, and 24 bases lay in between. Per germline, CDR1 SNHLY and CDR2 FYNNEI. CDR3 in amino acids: CASSVERVVVRETNYGYTF. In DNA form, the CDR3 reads TGTGCCAGCAGTGTCGAACGGGTTGTGGTTCGGGAGACTAACTATGGCTACACCTTC. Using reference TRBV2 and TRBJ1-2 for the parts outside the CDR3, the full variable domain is EPEVTQTPSHQVTQMGQEVILRCVPISNHLYFYWYRQILGQKVEFLVSFYNNEISEKSEIFDDQFSVERPDGSNFTLKIRSTKLEDSAMYFCASSVERVVVRETNYGYTFGSGTRLTVV.

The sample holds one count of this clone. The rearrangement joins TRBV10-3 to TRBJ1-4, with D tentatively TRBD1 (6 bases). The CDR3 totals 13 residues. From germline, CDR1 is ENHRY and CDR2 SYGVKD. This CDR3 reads CTLQGATNEKLFF. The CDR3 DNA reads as TGTACACTACAGGGAGCAACTAATGAAAAACTGTTTTTT.

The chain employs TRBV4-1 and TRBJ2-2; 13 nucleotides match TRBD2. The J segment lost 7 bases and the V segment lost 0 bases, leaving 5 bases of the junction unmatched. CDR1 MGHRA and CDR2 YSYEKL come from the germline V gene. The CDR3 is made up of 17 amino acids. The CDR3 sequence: CASSQDQGLAGLGELFF. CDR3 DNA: TGCGCCAGCAGCCAAGATCAGGGACTAGCGGGACTCGGGGAGCTGTTTTTT.

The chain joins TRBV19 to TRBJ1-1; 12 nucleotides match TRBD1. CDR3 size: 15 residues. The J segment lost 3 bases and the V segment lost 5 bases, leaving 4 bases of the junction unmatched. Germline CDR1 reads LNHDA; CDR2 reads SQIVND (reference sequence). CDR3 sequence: CASSSGTGGYTEAFF. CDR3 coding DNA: TGTGCCAGTAGTTCGGGGACAGGGGGCTACACTGAAGCTTTCTTT.

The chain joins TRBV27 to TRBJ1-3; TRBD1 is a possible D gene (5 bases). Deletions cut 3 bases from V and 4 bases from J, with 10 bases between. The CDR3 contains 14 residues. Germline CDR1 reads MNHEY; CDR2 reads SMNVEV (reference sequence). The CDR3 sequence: CASSLTGGGNTIYF. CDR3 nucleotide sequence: TGTGCCAGCAGTTTGACGGGGGGGGGAAACACCATATATTTT.

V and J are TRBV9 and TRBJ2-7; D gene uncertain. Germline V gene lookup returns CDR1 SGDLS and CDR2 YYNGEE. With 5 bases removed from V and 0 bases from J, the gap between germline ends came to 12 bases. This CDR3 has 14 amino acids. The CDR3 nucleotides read TGTGCCAGCAGTCCAGACCCTAGCTCCTACGAGCAGTACTTC. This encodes CASSPDPSSYEQYF.

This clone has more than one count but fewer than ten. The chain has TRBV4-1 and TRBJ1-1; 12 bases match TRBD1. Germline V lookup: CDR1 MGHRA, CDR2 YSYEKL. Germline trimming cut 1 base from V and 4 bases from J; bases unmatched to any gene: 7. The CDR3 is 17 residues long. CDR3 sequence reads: CASSQGDRGLRGTEAFF. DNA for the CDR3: TGCGCCAGCAGCCAAGGGGACAGGGGGCTCCGTGGCACTGAAGCTTTCTTT.

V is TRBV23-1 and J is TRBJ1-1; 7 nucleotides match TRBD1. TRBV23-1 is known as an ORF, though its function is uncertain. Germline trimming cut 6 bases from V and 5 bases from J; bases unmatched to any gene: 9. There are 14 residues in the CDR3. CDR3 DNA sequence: TGCGCCAGCAGGCCAGGGACAGTCCCTACTGAAGCTTTCTTT. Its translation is CASRPGTVPTEAFF.

CDR3 in DNA: TGTGCCAGCAGTAGTACTAGCGGGATGGATGAGCAGTTCTTC. It codes for CASSSTSGMDEQFF. The chain employs TRBV25-1 and TRBJ2-1; 10 positions agree with TRBD2. CDR1 is MGHDK, CDR2 SYGVNS, per germline. The length of the CDR3 is 14 residues. V lost 5 bases, J lost 8 bases, and 6 bases stayed unmatched.

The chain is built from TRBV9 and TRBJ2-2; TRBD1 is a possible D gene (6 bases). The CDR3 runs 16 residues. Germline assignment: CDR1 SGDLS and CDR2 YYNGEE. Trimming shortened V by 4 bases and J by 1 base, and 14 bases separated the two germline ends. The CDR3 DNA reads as TGTGCCAGCAGCCAATTTCAGACAGGGAACACCGGGGAGCTGTTTTTT. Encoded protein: CASSQFQTGNTGELFF. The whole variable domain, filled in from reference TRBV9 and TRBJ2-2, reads DSGVTQTPKHLITATGQRVTLRCSPRSGDLSVYWYQQSLDQGLQFLIQYYNGEERAKGNILERFSAQQFPDLHSELNLSSLELGDSALYFCASSQFQTGNTGELFFGEGSRLTVL.

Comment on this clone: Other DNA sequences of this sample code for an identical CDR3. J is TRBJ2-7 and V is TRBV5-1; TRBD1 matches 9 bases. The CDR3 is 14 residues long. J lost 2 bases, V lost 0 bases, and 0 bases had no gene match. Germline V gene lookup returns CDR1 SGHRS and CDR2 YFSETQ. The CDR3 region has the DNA TGCGCCAGCAGCTTGGGGACAGGGGCCTACGAGCAGTACTTC. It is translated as CASSLGTGAYEQYF. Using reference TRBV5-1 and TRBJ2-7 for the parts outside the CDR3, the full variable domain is KAGVTQTPRYLIKTRGQQVTLSCSPISGHRSVSWYQQTPGQGLQFLFEYFSETQRNKGNFPGRFSGRQFSNSRSEMNVSTLELGDSALYLCASSLGTGAYEQYFGPGTRLTVT.

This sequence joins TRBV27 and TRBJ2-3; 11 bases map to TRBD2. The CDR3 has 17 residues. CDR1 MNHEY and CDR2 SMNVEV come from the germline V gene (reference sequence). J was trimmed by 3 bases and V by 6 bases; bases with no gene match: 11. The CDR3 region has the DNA TGTGCCAGCAGGCTAGCGGGAGGCGTCATGGGTACAGATACGCAGTATTTT. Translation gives CASRLAGGVMGTDTQYF.

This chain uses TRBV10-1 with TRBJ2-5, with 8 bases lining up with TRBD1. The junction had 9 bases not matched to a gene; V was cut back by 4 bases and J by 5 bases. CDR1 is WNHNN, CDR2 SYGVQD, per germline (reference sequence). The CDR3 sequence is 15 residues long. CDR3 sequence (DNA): TGCGCCAGCAGTGCTTGGACAGGGTACGGGGAGACCCAGTACTTC. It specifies CASSAWTGYGETQYF.

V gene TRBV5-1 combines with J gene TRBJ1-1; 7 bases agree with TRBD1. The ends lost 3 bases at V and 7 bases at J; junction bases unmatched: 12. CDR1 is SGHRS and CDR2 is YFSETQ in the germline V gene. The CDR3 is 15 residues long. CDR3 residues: CASSSGDSRGSEAFF. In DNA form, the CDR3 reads TGCGCCAGCAGCTCGGGGGACAGCAGAGGTAGTGAAGCTTTCTTT. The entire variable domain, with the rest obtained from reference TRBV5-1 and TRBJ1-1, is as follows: KAGVTQTPRYLIKTRGQQVTLSCSPISGHRSVSWYQQTPGQGLQFLFEYFSETQRNKGNFPGRFSGRQFSNSRSEMNVSTLELGDSALYLCASSSGDSRGSEAFFGQGTRLTVV.

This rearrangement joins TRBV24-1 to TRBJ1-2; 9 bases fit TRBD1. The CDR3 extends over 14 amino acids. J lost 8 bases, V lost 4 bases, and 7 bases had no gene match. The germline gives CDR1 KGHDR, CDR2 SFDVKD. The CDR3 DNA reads TGTGCCACCAGTGAAACCGGGACAGGGAGCGGCTACACCTTC. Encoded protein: CATSETGTGSGYTF.

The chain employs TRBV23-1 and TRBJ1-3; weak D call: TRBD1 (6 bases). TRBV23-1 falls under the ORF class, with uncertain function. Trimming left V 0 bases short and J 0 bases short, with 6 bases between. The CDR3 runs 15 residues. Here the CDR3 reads CASSQSGGSGNTIYF. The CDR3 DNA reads TGCGCCAGCAGTCAATCAGGGGGCTCTGGAAACACCATATATTTT.

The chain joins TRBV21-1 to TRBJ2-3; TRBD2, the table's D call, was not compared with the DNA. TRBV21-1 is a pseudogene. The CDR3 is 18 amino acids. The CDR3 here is CASSKVATLGLGADTQYF. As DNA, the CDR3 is TGTGCCAGCAGCAAAGTCGCAACCCTGGGACTAGGGGCAGATACGCAGTATTTT.

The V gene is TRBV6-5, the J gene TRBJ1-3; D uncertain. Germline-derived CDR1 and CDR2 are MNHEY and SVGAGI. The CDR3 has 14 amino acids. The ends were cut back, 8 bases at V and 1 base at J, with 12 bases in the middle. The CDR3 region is CASVDLGSGNTIYF. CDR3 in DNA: TGTGCCAGCGTAGACTTGGGTTCTGGAAACACCATATATTTT.

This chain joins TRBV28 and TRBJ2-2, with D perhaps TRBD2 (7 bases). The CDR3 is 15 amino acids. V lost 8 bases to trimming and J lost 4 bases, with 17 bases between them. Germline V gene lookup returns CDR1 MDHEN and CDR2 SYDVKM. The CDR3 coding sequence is TGTGCCAGCTCCTTTGGGGGGGCACGCACCGGGGAGCTGTTTTTT. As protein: CASSFGGARTGELFF.

The CDR3 sequence: CASSLVPIGDTQYF. CDR3 DNA: TGTGCCAGCAGCTTAGTCCCCATCGGGGATACGCAGTATTTT. The chain joins TRBV7-2 to TRBJ2-3; D uncertain. The CDR3 contains 14 residues. Looked up from germline, CDR1 is SGHTA and CDR2 is FQGNSA. Between the trimmed V and J ends, which lost 1 base and 6 bases, there was a span of 11 bases.

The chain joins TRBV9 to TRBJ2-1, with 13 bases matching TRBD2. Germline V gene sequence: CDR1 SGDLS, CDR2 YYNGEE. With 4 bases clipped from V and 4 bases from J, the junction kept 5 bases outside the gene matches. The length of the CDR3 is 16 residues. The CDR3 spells CASSSGLAGLYNEQFF. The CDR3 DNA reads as TGTGCCAGCAGCTCGGGACTAGCGGGACTTTACAATGAGCAGTTCTTC.

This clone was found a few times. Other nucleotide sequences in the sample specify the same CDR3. CDR3 nucleotide sequence: TGTGCCAGCAGCCGGGACTACCTCACCGGGGAGCTGTTTTTT. Protein product: CASSRDYLTGELFF. This sequence joins TRBV7-2 and TRBJ2-2; 7 bases align to TRBD2. Germline CDR1 and CDR2: SGHTA and FQGNSA. The CDR3 runs to 14 residues. The V segment lost 5 bases and the J segment 4 bases; nucleotides outside the gene matches: 4.

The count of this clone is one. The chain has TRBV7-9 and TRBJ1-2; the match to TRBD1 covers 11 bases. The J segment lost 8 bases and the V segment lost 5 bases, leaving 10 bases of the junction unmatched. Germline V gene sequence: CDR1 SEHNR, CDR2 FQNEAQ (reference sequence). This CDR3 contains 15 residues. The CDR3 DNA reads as TGTGCCAGCAGCATGGACAGGGGGCGAAAAGAAGGCTACACCTTC. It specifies CASSMDRGRKEGYTF.

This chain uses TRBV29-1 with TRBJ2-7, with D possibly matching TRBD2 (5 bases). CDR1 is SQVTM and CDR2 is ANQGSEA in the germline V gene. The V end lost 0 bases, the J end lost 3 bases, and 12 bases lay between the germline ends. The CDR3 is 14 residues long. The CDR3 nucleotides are TGCAGCGTTGAAGAAGGAGGCGGGCGCTACGAGCAGTACTTC. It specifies CSVEEGGGRYEQYF.

The CDR3 is CASSLPGRYNEQFF. In DNA, the CDR3 is TGTGCCAGTAGTTTACCCGGGAGGTACAATGAGCAGTTCTTC. The V gene is TRBV19, the J gene TRBJ2-1; 7 bases map to TRBD2. Germline CDR1 reads LNHDA; CDR2 reads SQIVND (reference sequence). This CDR3 comprises 14 residues. Trimming took 5 bases from V and 4 from J; bases not matched to a gene: 5.

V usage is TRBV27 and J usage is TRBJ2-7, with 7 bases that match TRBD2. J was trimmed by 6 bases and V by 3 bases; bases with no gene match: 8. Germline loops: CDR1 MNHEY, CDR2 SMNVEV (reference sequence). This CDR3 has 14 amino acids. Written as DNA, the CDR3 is TGTGCCAGCAGTTTCGGCGGGAGAGGGTCCGAGCAGTACTTC. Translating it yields CASSFGGRGSEQYF.